This T cell receptor beta chain was sequenced for a study of T-cell memory formation after mild COVID-19. Each CDR3 protein gets one entry after TCRdb re-called the 5' RACE reads with MiXCR. Of 450,000 to 700,000 distinct CDR3 sequences listed, more than 15% are singletons. The CDR3 contains 17 residues. Germline lookup yields CDR1 DFQATT and CDR2 SNEGSKA (reference sequence). The V gene end was trimmed by 3 bases and the J gene end by 0 bases; junction bases not matched to a gene: 10. This clonotype was counted ten times or more. Sequencing was done on a sample of PBMCs or a T cell subset sorted from them (not recorded which). The chain employs TRBV20-1 and TRBJ2-1; 8 nucleotides agree with TRBD2. This receptor was identified in an adult woman who had mild COVID-19 (a few samples of this study predate the infection). Cell type and time point are not known. CDR3 residues: CSASGLAGASSYNEQFF. CDR3 nucleotide sequence: TGCAGTGCTAGCGGGCTAGCGGGTGCGAGCTCCTACAATGAGCAGTTCTTC.